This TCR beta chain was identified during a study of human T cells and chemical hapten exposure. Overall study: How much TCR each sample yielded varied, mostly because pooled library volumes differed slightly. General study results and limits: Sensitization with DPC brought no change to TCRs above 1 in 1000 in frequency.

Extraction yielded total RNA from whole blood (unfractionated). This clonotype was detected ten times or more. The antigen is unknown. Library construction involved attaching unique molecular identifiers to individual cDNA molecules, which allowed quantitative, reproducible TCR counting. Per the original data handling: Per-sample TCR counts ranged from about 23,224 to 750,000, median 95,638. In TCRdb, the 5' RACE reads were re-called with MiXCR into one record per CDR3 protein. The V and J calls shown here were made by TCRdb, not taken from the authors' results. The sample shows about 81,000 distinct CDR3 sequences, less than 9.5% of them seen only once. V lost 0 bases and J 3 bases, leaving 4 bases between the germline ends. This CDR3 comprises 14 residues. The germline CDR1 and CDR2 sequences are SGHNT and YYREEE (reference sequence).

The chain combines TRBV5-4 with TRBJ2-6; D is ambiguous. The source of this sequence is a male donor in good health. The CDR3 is CASSLAGGANVLTF. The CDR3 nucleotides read TGTGCCAGCAGCTTGGCGGGTGGGGCCAACGTCCTGACTTTC.